The clone carrying this TCR beta chain was recorded a few times. These data come from a study of blood T cell repertoires in COVID-19. Only in-frame clones appear in the TCRdb table, and some are missing; sequencing was by immunoSEQ multiplex PCR. This table holds about 300,000 clones, 90% to 95% found once. A Seattle source enrolled patients during active infection and followed them longitudinally. Sequencing was carried out using peripheral blood. This sequence was found in a woman between 25 and 40 years old with COVID-19, enrolled during active disease.

The CDR3 here is CAISESRNRGPLGDGYTF. The CDR3, as DNA: TGTGCCATCAGTGAGTCGAGGAACAGGGGGCCGTTAGGTGATGGCTACACCTTC. The chain couples TRBV10-3 to TRBJ1-2, with 9 bases lining up with TRBD1. The ends lost 0 bases at V and 6 bases at J; junction bases unmatched: 14. There are 18 residues in the CDR3. Germline CDR1 and CDR2: ENHRY and SYGVKD.